The 21 T cell receptor beta chains below come from one sample, sequenced in a study of regulatory T cells in long-lasting Graves disease listed by TCRdb under 2021. Library preparation was by multiplex PCR. Sequenced on an Illumina HiSeq 4000. To build TCR beta libraries, CDR3 regions were amplified by Arm-PCR using iRepertoire HTBI primers. TCRdb trimmed the raw reads at Q25, called clones with MiXCR and kept productive beta chains. A single entry per CDR3 protein holds the most common genes and DNA from its merged rows. Counted in this sample were about 420,000 distinct CDR3 sequences; roughly 17% of them appeared once. Approximately 22% of the sample comes from the top ten. Sample time point, as interpreted from the label and publication: newly diagnosed GD, antithyroid drugs for less than 3 months. For both TCR sequencing and RNA sequencing, RNA was extracted from PBMCs using TRIzol. The same specimen was also included in a second study, on T cells in Graves' hyperthyroidism and ophthalmopathy.

Material: peripheral blood mononuclear cells (PBMCs), obtained at new diagnosis, from a patient treated with antithyroid drugs. Receptors were obtained from a woman between 18 and 29 years old with Graves disease. Donor details come from another sample of the same person, matched by shared clones.

This clonotype was picked up a small number of times. This chain links TRBV6-1 with TRBJ2-5; 13 positions match TRBD2. Judging by the DNA end, TRBJ2-1 fits better; the J call may be wrong. CDR1 is MNHNS and CDR2 is SASEGT in the germline V gene. This CDR3 region has 18 residues. The CDR3 is CASSSTSGRPSTYNEQFF. CDR3 DNA: TGTGCCAGCAGCTCGACTAGCGGGAGGCCTAGTACTTACAATGAGCAGTTCTTC.

The V gene is TRBV11-2, the J gene TRBJ2-7, with 9 bases lining up with TRBD2. V was pared by 1 base and J by 7 bases, with 8 bases of the junction left unmatched. The CDR3 is 15 residues long. The V gene's germline CDR1 is SGHAT and CDR2 FQNNGV. The CDR3 is CASSLGAGGFREQYF. Written as DNA, the CDR3 is TGTGCCAGCAGCTTAGGAGCGGGAGGCTTTAGGGAGCAGTACTTC.

This clonotype was counted only a few times. As DNA, the CDR3 is TGCAGTGCTAGCCCCTTAACTAGCGGGAGTTCAGAGACCCAGTACTTC. Translating it yields CSASPLTSGSSETQYF. V is TRBV20-1 and J is TRBJ2-5, with TRBD2 identical over 11 bases. The germline V gene encodes CDR1 DFQATT and CDR2 SNEGSKA (reference sequence). V was pared by 3 bases and J by 4 bases, with 10 bases of the junction left unmatched. The CDR3 contains 16 residues.

The rearrangement links TRBV9 to TRBJ2-2; D call uncertain. Trimming shortened V by 2 bases and J by 6 bases, and 8 bases separated the two germline ends. Germline CDR1 reads SGDLS; CDR2 reads YYNGEE. The CDR3 loop spans 13 amino acids. CDR3 region: CASSVSVSGELFF. The CDR3 nucleotides read TGTGCCAGCAGCGTCTCAGTGTCCGGGGAGCTGTTTTTT.

Ten or more counts support this clonotype. The chain is built from TRBV28 and TRBJ2-1, with 9 bases aligning to TRBD2. CDR1 is MDHEN, CDR2 SYDVKM, per germline. Trimming cost V 6 bases and J 2 bases; bases outside gene matches: 11. This CDR3 spans 17 amino acids. Here the CDR3 reads CASRDYLGLATYNEQFF. The CDR3 region has the DNA TGTGCCAGCAGAGACTACCTCGGACTAGCGACCTACAATGAGCAGTTCTTC.

The chain has TRBV20-1 and TRBJ2-1, with 8 bases aligning to TRBD2. The length of the CDR3 is 15 residues. Trimming removed 0 bases from V and 9 bases from J; junction bases left unmatched: 10. Germline CDR1 DFQATT, CDR2 SNEGSKA (reference sequence). As DNA, the CDR3 is TGCAGTGCTAGAGATGCCGGACTAGCAATCCGTGAGCAGTTCTTC. The encoded protein is CSARDAGLAIREQFF.

In this sample, this clonotype turned up a few times. The chain employs TRBV20-1 and TRBJ2-2; D gene uncertain. The V end was cut by 1 base, the J end by 8 bases, with 8 bases between. This CDR3 spans 12 amino acids. CDR1 is DFQATT, CDR2 SNEGSKA, per germline (reference sequence). The CDR3 is CSARGYQGELFF. Here the CDR3 DNA reads TGCAGTGCTAGAGGTTACCAGGGGGAGCTGTTTTTT.

This clonotype was detected many times. This rearrangement joins TRBV7-2 to TRBJ2-7, with TRBD2 matching 11 bases. V shed 3 bases and J 5 bases; nucleotides not matched to a gene: 3. Germline-derived CDR1 and CDR2 are SGHTA and FQGNSA. The CDR3 is 14 amino acids. The CDR3 bases are TGTGCCAGCAGCTTGCAACTAGCGGGAGACGAGCAGTACTTC. Translation gives CASSLQLAGDEQYF.

This clonotype was seen many times. The rearrangement uses TRBV6-1 and TRBJ2-2; 8 bases are a match to TRBD2. Germline V gene data show CDR1 as MNHNS and CDR2 as SASEGT. V lost 6 bases and J lost 5; bases outside the gene matches: 14. This CDR3 region has 17 residues. The CDR3 region has the DNA TGTGCCAGCAGCCGGATTTTGGTGGCGGGAGGAACCGGGGAGCTGTTTTTT. It yields the protein CASSRILVAGGTGELFF.

V usage is TRBV9 and J usage is TRBJ2-7, with TRBD1 matching 9 bases. V shed 3 bases and J 7 bases; nucleotides not matched to a gene: 8. The CDR3 loop spans 14 amino acids. CDR1 and CDR2 (germline): SGDLS, YYNGEE. The CDR3 sequence is CASSAWDRVSEQYF. CDR3 bases: TGTGCCAGCAGCGCATGGGACAGGGTCTCGGAGCAGTACTTC.

The chain employs TRBV13 and TRBJ2-1; 8 bases fit TRBD2. Germline-derived CDR1 and CDR2 are PRHDT and FYEKMQ (reference sequence). CDR3 length: 15 residues. Trimming cost V 5 bases and J 6 bases; bases outside gene matches: 9. CDR3 nucleotides: TGTGCCAGCAGCCTCCATCGACTAGCGAGCAATGAGCAGTTCTTC. It encodes CASSLHRLASNEQFF.

This clonotype occurred many times. The chain couples TRBV18 to TRBJ2-4; D is ambiguous. V was clipped by 3 bases and J by 0 bases, with 9 bases between them. CDR1 KGHSH and CDR2 LQKENI come from the germline V gene. The CDR3 spans 15 residues. CDR3 protein: CASSPPSLAKNIQYF. The CDR3 region has the DNA TGTGCCAGCTCACCCCCCAGTCTAGCCAAAAACATTCAGTACTTC.

This rearrangement joins TRBV12-3 or TRBV12-4 to TRBJ1-5; 7 bases are a match to TRBD1. Losses at the gene ends were 3 bases for V and 3 bases for J; bases not matched to a gene: 8. CDR3 length: 16 residues. The CDR3 loop reads CASSLGIGTVNQPQHF. The CDR3 bases are TGTGCCAGCAGTTTGGGGATCGGGACAGTCAATCAGCCCCAGCATTTT.

The chain combines TRBV6-1 with TRBJ2-5, with 12 bases identical to TRBD1. Germline V CDR1 and CDR2: MNHNS, SASEGT. This CDR3 contains 15 residues. J was trimmed by 2 bases and V by 4 bases; bases with no gene match: 2. Here the CDR3 DNA reads TGTGCCAGCAGTGGGGACAGGGGGCTTCAAGAGACCCAGTACTTC. This encodes CASSGDRGLQETQYF.

Ten or more counts support this clonotype. The V and J genes are TRBV7-2 and TRBJ2-1; 8 bases are shared with TRBD2. CDR1 is SGHTA, CDR2 FQGNSA, per germline. The CDR3 consists of 17 residues. Losses at the gene ends were 6 bases for V and 4 bases for J; bases not matched to a gene: 14. The CDR3 sequence: CASRLLGGRTEYNEQFF. Here the CDR3 DNA reads TGTGCCAGCAGGTTGTTGGGCGGGAGGACGGAATACAATGAGCAGTTCTTC.

The chain uses TRBV27 and TRBJ2-2, with 9 bases that match TRBD2. This CDR3 is 19 amino acids long. Trimming removed 2 bases from V and 5 bases from J; junction bases left unmatched: 15. CDR1 and CDR2 from the germline V gene are MNHEY and SMNVEV (reference sequence). The CDR3, as DNA: TGTGCCAGCAGTTTAATCCAAGGGCTAGCGGGAAGTTTTACCGGGGAGCTGTTTTTT. This encodes CASSLIQGLAGSFTGELFF.

This clonotype was observed many times. The CDR3 protein is CASSGSTGNYGYTF. The CDR3 DNA reads TGTGCCAGCTCGGGTTCAACAGGGAACTATGGCTACACCTTC. This chain connects TRBV2 to TRBJ1-2, with a possible D match to TRBD1 (6 bases). The CDR3 is 14 residues long. V was trimmed by 8 bases and J by 2 bases, leaving 15 bases between them. CDR1 is SNHLY and CDR2 is FYNNEI in the germline V gene.

The chain employs TRBV3-1 and TRBJ2-1; 13 bases map to TRBD2. The ends lost 0 bases at V and 7 bases at J; junction bases unmatched: 3. CDR1 and CDR2 (germline): LGHDT, YNNKEL (reference sequence). The CDR3 sequence is 16 residues long. CDR3 protein: CASSQEPGLAGNEQFF. The CDR3 coding sequence is TGTGCCAGCAGCCAAGAGCCGGGACTAGCGGGAAATGAGCAGTTCTTC.

This clonotype has a count of ten or more. This chain links TRBV12-3 or TRBV12-4 with TRBJ2-7, with D tentatively TRBD1 (6 bases). The CDR3 is 18 residues long. The V and J ends lost 5 bases and 0 bases respectively, with 23 bases between them. The CDR3 here is CASSPTNGGRGSSYEQYF. CDR3 bases: TGTGCCAGCAGTCCGACAAATGGGGGCAGGGGCAGCTCCTACGAGCAGTACTTC.

This clonotype was observed many times. This chain uses TRBV30 with TRBJ2-7; possibly TRBD1 or TRBD2 for D (5 bases each). Germline V gene data show CDR1 as GTSNPN and CDR2 as SVGIG (reference sequence). This CDR3 spans 14 amino acids. Trimming stripped 2 bases from V and 5 bases from J, with 16 bases between. For the CDR3, the DNA is TGTGCCTGGAGTCATGGGACCGGGTGGGACGAGCAGTACTTC. Translating gives CAWSHGTGWDEQYF.

This clonotype has just a few counts. This chain connects TRBV20-1 to TRBJ2-3; tentative D call: TRBD2 (5 bases). Trimming pared 5 bases from V and 6 bases from J, leaving 21 bases between. The CDR3 runs to 15 residues. Germline V gives CDR1 DFQATT, CDR2 SNEGSKA (reference sequence). The CDR3 reads CSAPNPAAEGDTQYF. CDR3 in DNA: TGCAGTGCTCCCAACCCCGCCGCCGAGGGTGATACGCAGTATTTT.